Below, 24 T cell receptor beta chains from the same sample are listed, as sequenced in a study of tumor and adjacent non-tumor tissue in lung cancer. The library came from three nested PCR rounds adapted from ARM-PCR protocols. TCRdb ran MiXCR on the multiplex PCR reads and lists one entry per CDR3 protein. The sample contains some 74,000 distinct CDR3 sequences, 72% of which appear only once. No cell sorting was done before RNA was extracted from the tissue. Sample: lung tumor tissue. The source of these receptors is a woman in her 40s with non-small cell lung cancer.

The chain couples TRBV11-2 to TRBJ2-3, with TRBD2 matching over 7 bases. The CDR3 extends over 14 amino acids. With 5 bases clipped from V and 12 bases from J, the junction kept 14 bases outside the gene matches. CDR1 and CDR2 from the germline V gene are SGHAT and FQNNGV. The CDR3 reads CASSTSAVTDRQYF. In DNA form, the CDR3 reads TGTGCCAGCAGCACTAGCGCTGTCACAGATAGACAGTATTTT.

With regard to this clonotype: At one of its ends the junction is not consistent with the germline gene, which may arise from a read error. This chain links TRBV11-2 with TRBJ2-1, with 7 bases matching TRBD2. Germline V gives CDR1 SGHAT, CDR2 FQNNGV. The CDR3 contains 18 residues. Written as DNA, the CDR3 is TGTGTCAGCAGCTCGCGCATCGTAACTAGTGGGGGACTAAGTGAGCAGTTCTTT. Amino acid sequence: CVSSSRIVTSGGLSEQFF.

This clonotype was detected a few times. Germline and junction disagree at one end, which may indicate a read error. The J gene is TRBJ2-2, the V gene TRBV29-1, with D maybe TRBD1 (8 bases). Germline values: CDR1 SQVTM, CDR2 ANQGSEA. The CDR3 consists of 15 residues. CDR3 coding DNA: TGCAGCGCCAAGATACAGGGGGGGTCCACCGGGGAGCCGCTTTTT. This sequence encodes CSAKIQGGSTGEPLF.

Of note for this clonotype: Germline is not matched at one junction end, which may reflect a read error. The chain couples TRBV13 to TRBJ1-5; D is perhaps TRBD1 (5 bases). The CDR3 has 15 residues. Looked up from germline, CDR1 is PRHDT and CDR2 is FYEKMQ (reference sequence). The DNA for the CDR3 is TGTGCCAGCAGCAGAGGGGAGGGTTACAATCAGCTCCAGCATTTT. Translated, it gives CASSRGEGYNQLQHF.

To note about this clonotype: At one boundary the junction diverges from the germline segment, which might be a read error. The genes are TRBV5-8 and TRBJ2-3; 8 bases are shared with TRBD2. The CDR3 spans 17 residues. Germline loops: CDR1 SGHTS, CDR2 YDEGEE. The CDR3 is CASSPFQRGRGTDMQYF. The CDR3 bases are TGTGCCAGCAGCCCCTTTCAGCGGGGGAGGGGAACAGATATGCAGTATTTT.

For this clonotype: An end of the junction differs from the germline gene, which may be a read error. The J gene is TRBJ2-7, the V gene TRBV6-1; either TRBD1 or TRBD2 may fit D (5 bases each). The CDR3 is 15 amino acids. Germline V CDR1 and CDR2: MNHNS, SASEGT. The CDR3 DNA reads TGTGCCAGCAGTGAAGAAACAGGTACTTGGGACGAACAGTACTTC. It translates to CASSEETGTWDEQYF.

With regard to this clonotype: At one boundary the junction diverges from the germline segment, which might be a read error. This chain links TRBV6-5 with TRBJ2-5; unclear D gene. CDR1 and CDR2 from the germline V gene are MNHEY and SVGAGI. The CDR3 covers 14 residues. CDR3 loop: CTRSYLGEQETQYF. DNA of the CDR3: TGTACCAGGAGTTATTTGGGTGAACAAGAGACCCAGTACTTC.

For this clonotype: The junction and the germline gene differ at one end; a read error may be behind it. This chain uses TRBV11-3 with TRBJ2-7; maybe TRBD1 (5 bases). The CDR3 length is 14 residues. Germline CDR1 reads SGHNT; CDR2 reads YENEEA. Written as DNA, the CDR3 is TGTGCCAGCAGCTACCTAGGGGTGTCCTACCAGCAGTACTTC. Amino acids: CASSYLGVSYQQYF.

This clonotype was counted at least ten times. Written as DNA, the CDR3 is TGTGCCATCGGACGGTACCAAGAGACCCAGTACTTC. Amino acids: CAIGRYQETQYF. The chain recombines TRBV10-3 with TRBJ2-5, with unresolved D. V lost 8 bases and J lost 0, with 7 bases in between. This CDR3 is 12 amino acids long. CDR1 and CDR2 (germline): ENHRY, SYGVKD.

This clonotype was detected many times. The genes are TRBV30 and TRBJ2-3; 12 bases are a match to TRBD2. The CDR3 contains 14 residues. Per the germline V gene, CDR1 is GTSNPN and CDR2 is SVGIG (reference sequence). Trimming took 3 bases from V and 8 from J; bases not matched to a gene: 6. CDR3 loop: CAWRTSGGKATQYF. The CDR3 DNA reads as TGTGCCTGGAGGACTAGCGGGGGAAAGGCTACGCAGTATTTT.

V gene TRBV6-2 or TRBV6-3 combines with J gene TRBJ1-1, with 11 nucleotides matching TRBD1. There are 14 residues in the CDR3. Germline loops: CDR1 MNHEY, CDR2 SVGEGT. CDR3 sequence reads: CVGSYGTGGTEAFF. The CDR3 DNA reads TGTGTCGGCAGTTACGGGACAGGGGGTACTGAAGCTTTCTTT.

This clonotype has a count of ten or more. The junction shows a germline mismatch at one end, possibly a read error. The CDR3 DNA reads as TGTGCCAGCAGCTACAATAAAAGGGCGGGACCAGTTAATTTT. Translated, it gives CASSYNKRAGPVNF. The chain recombines TRBV7-8 with TRBJ1-5; tentatively, D is TRBD1 (5 bases). CDR3 length equals 14 residues. The V gene's germline CDR1 is SGHVS and CDR2 FQNEAQ. Supplemented by reference TRBV7-8 and TRBJ1-5, the full variable domain reads GAGVSQSPRYKVAKRGQDVALRCDPISGHVSLFWYQQALGQGPEFLTYFQNEAQLDKSGLPSDRFFAERPEGSVSTLKIQRTQQEDSAVYLCASSYNKRAGPVNFGDGTRLSIL.

This clonotype was seen a few times. One end of the junction varies from germline; a read error may be responsible. The chain couples TRBV11-2 to TRBJ2-7, with TRBD1 as a possible D gene (6 bases). Looked up from germline, CDR1 is SGHAT and CDR2 is FQNNGV. The CDR3 extends over 16 amino acids. CDR3 in DNA: TGCGCCAGCAGCCCCCTCGATGGGCAGGGGTATTACGAGCAGTACTTC. Its translation: CASSPLDGQGYYEQYF.

This clonotype occurred once. Sequence at one end of the junction differs from germline and may be a read error. The rearrangement joins TRBV11-2 to TRBJ2-5, with D perhaps matching TRBD2 (6 bases). The length of the CDR3 is 16 residues. Germline-derived CDR1 and CDR2 are SGHAT and FQNNGV. The CDR3 DNA follows: TGTGTCAACAGCTTAGTTGGGCGGAGGGCCCAAGAGACCCGGTACTTC. This codes for CVNSLVGRRAQETRYF.

The chain employs TRBV11-2 and TRBJ1-1; D unresolved. The germline V and J ends were trimmed by 2 bases and 5 bases, with 12 bases remaining between them. The CDR3 consists of 14 residues. The V gene's germline CDR1 is SGHAT and CDR2 FQNNGV. CDR3 in amino acids: CASSLSSANTEAFF. CDR3 in DNA: TGTGCCAGCAGCTTAAGTAGTGCGAATACTGAAGCTTTCTTT.

This clonotype is categorized as medium-sized. The chain employs TRBV6-6 and TRBJ1-3; unclear D gene. The CDR3 is made up of 11 amino acids. V gave up 8 bases and J gave up 4 bases, with 6 bases separating them. Germline V CDR1 and CDR2: MNHNY, SVGAGI (reference sequence). The CDR3 bases are TGTGCCAGCGCTGAGGGAAACACCATATATTTT. Its protein product is CASAEGNTIYF.

Notes on this clonotype: With a much larger clone just one base away, this may be a read error. The J gene is TRBJ1-4, the V gene TRBV5-1; no definite D call. Germline CDR1 SGHRS, CDR2 YFSETQ. This CDR3 region has 15 residues. CDR3 region: CVSSLAGTTNEKLFF. The CDR3 nucleotides are TGCGTCAGCAGCTTGGCCGGCACAACTAATGAAAAACTGTTTTTT.

In its sample, this clonotype is medium-sized. This chain connects TRBV11-1 to TRBJ1-2; D is unresolved. Deletions cut 1 base from V and 6 bases from J, with 12 bases between. Per the germline V gene, CDR1 is SGHAT and CDR2 is FQDESV (reference sequence). The CDR3 loop spans 14 amino acids. The CDR3: CASSLGRSADGYTF. In nucleotides, the CDR3 is TGTGCCAGCAGCTTAGGCCGGTCGGCAGATGGCTACACCTTC.

A word on this clonotype: Just one base apart from a much larger clone, this may be a read error. This chain joins TRBV5-4 and TRBJ1-3; D is unclear. The CDR3 is 13 residues long. Per germline, CDR1 SGHNT and CDR2 YYREEE (reference sequence). The CDR3 nucleotides read TGTGTCAGCAGCTTGTTCTCTGGAAACACCATATATTTT. This encodes CVSSLFSGNTIYF.

This clonotype was seen at least ten times. V and J are TRBV24-1 and TRBJ2-2; 8 nucleotides line up with TRBD2. After removal of 7 bases from V and 1 base from J, the junction contained 10 bases not matched to a gene. The CDR3 has 17 amino acids. From germline, CDR1 is KGHDR and CDR2 SFDVKD. The CDR3 region has the DNA TGTGCCACCAGGACCCCAGCGGGAGTGGGGAACACCGGGGAGCTGTTTTTT. It specifies CATRTPAGVGNTGELFF.

In regard to this clonotype: One end of the junction varies from germline; a read error may be responsible. The rearrangement links TRBV6-1 to TRBJ2-7; a weak D match, TRBD2 (6 bases). This CDR3 contains 15 residues. The germline CDR1 and CDR2 sequences are MNHNS and SASEGT. The CDR3 DNA is TGTGCCAGCAGTGCCTCACTATCGGGAGTGGGTGAGCATTACTTC. Protein: CASSASLSGVGEHYF.

The chain links TRBV5-1 to TRBJ1-6, with a tentative D call TRBD1 (6 bases). The CDR3 sequence is 13 residues long. Between the trimmed V and J ends, which lost 5 bases and 11 bases, there was a span of 14 bases. Germline V gene lookup returns CDR1 SGHRS and CDR2 YFSETQ. The CDR3 DNA reads TGCGCCAGCAGGGGGGCCTTAGAAACACCCCTCCACTTT. The encoded protein is CASRGALETPLHF.

Concerning this clonotype itself: Germline and junction disagree at one end, which may indicate a read error. This rearrangement joins TRBV28 to TRBJ2-7, with 7 bases fitting TRBD1. Germline V gene sequence: CDR1 MDHEN, CDR2 SYDVKM. This CDR3 has 15 residues. The DNA of the CDR3 is TGTGCCAGTAGTTCATCCCGACAGGGCGACTACGAGCAGTACTTC. It encodes CASSSSRQGDYEQYF. The variable domain in full, completed from reference TRBV28 and TRBJ2-7, reads DVKVTQSSRYLVKRTGEKVFLECVQDMDHENMFWYRQDPGLGLRLIYFSYDVKMKEKGDIPEGYSVSREKKERFSLILESASTNQTSMYLCASSSSRQGDYEQYFGPGTRLTVT.

The chain links TRBV6-2 or TRBV6-3 to TRBJ2-7; 9 bases agree with TRBD2. The germline V gene has CDR1 MNHEY and CDR2 SVGEGT. The V segment lost 11 bases and the J segment 0 bases; nucleotides outside the gene matches: 5. CDR3 length: 13 residues. CDR3 nucleotides: TGTGCCGGCGGGGGGGTCCCCTCCTACGAGCAGTACTTC. Its translation is CAGGGVPSYEQYF.